Below, 24 T cell receptor beta chains from the same sample are listed, as sequenced in a study of cytomegalovirus exposure and HLA in healthy donors. PCR used 60 Vbeta primers and 13 Jbeta primers. Here immunoSEQ multiplex PCR was the method, and the copy in TCRdb shows in-frame clones only, minus some. The table includes some 150,000 clones, 80% detected once. What was sequenced was PBMCs. The receptors stem from a man between 18 and 35 years old in good health and CMV-seropositive.

This clone was recorded only once. The chain carries TRBV7-9 and TRBJ2-1; possibly TRBD1 for D (6 bases). This CDR3 is 15 amino acids long. The V gene's germline CDR1 is SEHNR and CDR2 FQNEAQ (reference sequence). Trimming took off 4 bases at V and 10 bases at J, with 20 bases between the two ends. Here the CDR3 reads CASSSSRGQILEQFF. CDR3 sequence (DNA): TGTGCCAGCAGCTCATCGCGAGGACAGATCTTGGAGCAGTTCTTC.

In this sample, this clone turned up once. This chain joins TRBV6-4 and TRBJ2-2, with a possible D match to TRBD2 (5 bases). CDR3 length: 13 residues. The germline V gene encodes CDR1 MRHNA and CDR2 SNTAGT. V lost 4 bases to trimming and J lost 3 bases, with 6 bases between them. CDR3 sequence: CASSARDTGELFF. The CDR3 nucleotides are TGTGCCAGCAGTGCGAGGGACACCGGGGAGCTGTTTTTT.

V gene TRBV6-1 combines with J gene TRBJ1-6; D is possibly TRBD1 (6 bases). The CDR3 has 16 residues. V gave up 4 bases and J gave up 9 bases, with 19 bases separating them. Germline V gene sequence: CDR1 MNHNS, CDR2 SASEGT. CDR3 in DNA: TGTGCCAGCAGTGTCTACTCTCAGGGGCCGGGTTCACCCCTCCACTTT. Its translation: CASSVYSQGPGSPLHF.

The V call is TRBV27, the J call TRBJ2-1; 10 nucleotides align to TRBD1. The ends lost 4 bases at V and 14 bases at J; junction bases unmatched: 8. The CDR3 is 13 residues long. Looked up from germline, CDR1 is MNHEY and CDR2 is SMNVEV (reference sequence). The CDR3 protein is CASSSPGDRGEFF. The DNA of the CDR3 is TGTGCCAGCAGTTCCCCCGGGGACAGGGGCGAGTTCTTC.

The chain links TRBV5-4 to TRBJ1-1, with 9 bases fitting TRBD1. CDR1 is SGHNT and CDR2 is YYREEE in the germline V gene (reference sequence). The CDR3 is 15 amino acids. V shed 0 bases, J shed 5 bases, and the junction held 5 bases outside the gene matches. CDR3 amino acids: CASSLADRGGTEAFF. Here the CDR3 DNA reads TGTGCCAGCAGCTTGGCCGACAGGGGGGGGACTGAAGCTTTCTTT. The full variable domain, completed using reference TRBV5-4 and TRBJ1-1, is ETGVTQSPTHLIKTRGQQVTLRCSSQSGHNTVSWYQQALGQGPQFIFQYYREEENGRGNFPPRFSGLQFPNYSSELNVNALELDDSALYLCASSLADRGGTEAFFGQGTRLTVV.

This clone came up a few times. This CDR3 reads CASSVVDQGWMNTEAFF. The CDR3 DNA follows: TGTGCCAGCAGCGTAGTCGACCAGGGGTGGATGAACACTGAAGCTTTCTTT. V usage is TRBV9 and J usage is TRBJ1-1, with D maybe TRBD1 (6 bases). The germline V and J ends were trimmed by 0 bases and 0 bases, with 15 bases remaining between them. This CDR3 spans 17 amino acids. From germline, CDR1 is SGDLS and CDR2 YYNGEE.

The chain carries TRBV2 and TRBJ2-1; the D gene is possibly TRBD2 (5 bases). The CDR3 is made up of 16 amino acids. Germline V gene sequence: CDR1 SNHLY, CDR2 FYNNEI. The V and J ends lost 6 bases and 6 bases respectively, with 21 bases between them. CDR3 nucleotide sequence: TGTGCCAGCAGGGAGGCCCGGGCAGGCCCCCTCAATGAGCAGTTCTTC. Translation: CASREARAGPLNEQFF.

This chain uses TRBV18 with TRBJ2-7, with 7 bases lining up with TRBD1. The junction had 4 bases not matched to a gene; V was cut back by 0 bases and J by 2 bases. Looked up from germline, CDR1 is KGHSH and CDR2 is LQKENI. The CDR3 is 15 amino acids. CDR3 DNA: TGTGCCAGCTCACCACCGGCAGGGGGACCCTACGAGCAGTACTTC. It codes for CASSPPAGGPYEQYF.

The CDR3 spells CATSPRSPGYSGNTIYF. CDR3 DNA: TGTGCCACCAGCCCACGATCCCCAGGGTACTCTGGAAACACCATATATTTT. The chain uses TRBV15 and TRBJ1-3; perhaps TRBD1 as D (5 bases). Germline assignment: CDR1 LNHNV and CDR2 YYDKDF (reference sequence). The CDR3 is 17 residues long. V was cut by 5 bases and J by 0 bases, with 17 bases left in between.

This chain joins TRBV7-3 and TRBJ2-1; TRBD1 matches 10 bases. The CDR3 has 16 amino acids. J was trimmed by 8 bases and V by 5 bases; bases with no gene match: 12. Germline V CDR1 and CDR2: SGHTA, FQGTGA. The CDR3 bases are TGTGCCAGCAGCGAAAGGACAGGGGGTCTGGTAGATGAGCAGTTCTTC. Encoded protein: CASSERTGGLVDEQFF.

This chain links TRBV2 with TRBJ1-1; no clear D. Per the germline V gene, CDR1 is SNHLY and CDR2 is FYNNEI. V lost 7 bases and J 1 base, leaving 10 bases between the germline ends. The CDR3 is 13 residues long. CDR3 residues: CASKSPENTEAFF. The DNA for the CDR3 is TGTGCCAGCAAGTCCCCAGAGAACACTGAAGCTTTCTTT.

The J gene is TRBJ1-1, the V gene TRBV6-4, with TRBD1 identical over 8 bases. The CDR3 contains 13 residues. Germline CDR1 is MRHNA and CDR2 is SNTAGT. J gave up 4 bases and V 5 bases, and 3 bases lay outside the gene matches. The CDR3 sequence: CASSTDRGTEAFF. DNA of the CDR3: TGTGCCAGCAGTACCGACAGGGGCACTGAAGCTTTCTTT.

As regards this clone: The sample carries other DNA sequences with the same CDR3. The chain recombines TRBV7-2 with TRBJ2-1; 9 bases are shared with TRBD1. CDR3 length: 15 amino acids. Trimming took 1 base from V and 3 from J; bases not matched to a gene: 1. Germline V gene sequence: CDR1 SGHTA, CDR2 FQGNSA. The CDR3 region has the DNA TGTGCCAGCAGCTTAGAGGGACAGGGCTACAATGAGCAGTTCTTC. Residues: CASSLEGQGYNEQFF.

Here the CDR3 DNA reads TGTGCCAGCAGCGTACTTGGGACAGGGGCCTATGGCTACACCTTC. Its translation is CASSVLGTGAYGYTF. The rearrangement links TRBV9 to TRBJ1-2; 10 nucleotides match TRBD1. V gave up 1 base and J gave up 4 bases; unmatched junction bases: 4. There are 15 residues in the CDR3. Germline CDR1 SGDLS, CDR2 YYNGEE.

This clone was observed once. V gene TRBV5-1 combines with J gene TRBJ2-1, with TRBD1 matching 8 bases. V was clipped by 4 bases and J by 2 bases; unmatched bases: 8. The CDR3 contains 16 residues. Germline V gene data show CDR1 as SGHRS and CDR2 as YFSETQ. The CDR3 loop is CASSGRQGRAYNEQFF. The CDR3 DNA reads as TGCGCCAGCAGCGGACGACAGGGGCGCGCCTACAATGAGCAGTTCTTC.

V usage is TRBV14 and J usage is TRBJ2-1, with 7 bases fitting TRBD2. CDR3 length: 17 residues. J lost 7 bases, V lost 0 bases, and 12 bases had no gene match. Germline V gene lookup returns CDR1 SGHDN and CDR2 FVKESK. The CDR3 nucleotides read TGTGCCAGCAGCCAAGATCGGGGAGGGCGATCGAAGAATGAGCAGTTCTTC. It yields the protein CASSQDRGGRSKNEQFF. Supplemented by reference TRBV14 and TRBJ2-1, the full variable domain reads EAGVTQFPSHSVIEKGQTVTLRCDPISGHDNLYWYRRVMGKEIKFLLHFVKESKQDESGMPNNRFLAERTGGTYSTLKVQPAELEDSGVYFCASSQDRGGRSKNEQFFGPGTRLTVL.

This sequence joins TRBV7-8 and TRBJ2-1; TRBD2 matches at 14 bases. There are 18 residues in the CDR3. V lost 3 bases and J lost 8; bases outside the gene matches: 12. Germline CDR1 SGHVS, CDR2 FQNEAQ. CDR3 sequence: CASSLPIRLAGGKYEQFF. Here the CDR3 DNA reads TGTGCCAGCAGCTTGCCCATTCGACTAGCGGGAGGGAAATATGAGCAGTTCTTC.

In its sample, this clone was seen a few times. This chain uses TRBV6-5 with TRBJ1-1; D possibly corresponds to TRBD1 (6 bases). V was shortened by 4 bases and J by 5 bases, with 14 bases between the two germline ends. The CDR3 loop spans 14 amino acids. CDR1 MNHEY and CDR2 SVGAGI come from the germline V gene. CDR3 bases: TGTGCCAGCAGTTGGAGAGGGGGTATGACTGAAGCTTTCTTT. It yields the protein CASSWRGGMTEAFF.

The rearrangement uses TRBV5-8 and TRBJ1-6; D perhaps matches TRBD1 (5 bases). Trimming took 1 base from V and 7 from J, leaving 6 bases between them. Germline V gene lookup returns CDR1 SGHTS and CDR2 YDEGEE. The CDR3 spans 13 residues. The CDR3 region has the DNA TGTGCCAGCAGCTTGAGGGGAAATTCACCCCTCCACTTT. This codes for CASSLRGNSPLHF.

This clone was recorded only once. The chain uses TRBV7-9 and TRBJ1-3; TRBD1 matches at 7 bases. After removal of 2 bases from V and 4 bases from J, the junction contained 5 bases not matched to a gene. From germline, CDR1 is SEHNR and CDR2 FQNEAQ (reference sequence). The CDR3 loop spans 15 amino acids. The chain's CDR3 is CASSLLTGAGNTIYF. In nucleotides, the CDR3 is TGTGCCAGCAGCTTACTAACAGGGGCCGGAAACACCATATATTTT. Full variable domain (outside the CDR3, taken from reference TRBV7-9 and TRBJ1-3): DTGVSQNPRHKITKRGQNVTFRCDPISEHNRLYWYRQTLGQGPEFLTYFQNEAQLEKSRLLSDRFSAERPKGSFSTLEIQRTEQGDSAMYLCASSLLTGAGNTIYFGEGSWLTVV.

The CDR3 here is CASSLRVQGPYEQYF. The CDR3 region has the DNA TGTGCCAGCAGCTTACGTGTCCAGGGTCCCTACGAGCAGTACTTC. The genes are TRBV13 and TRBJ2-7; D may be TRBD1 (5 bases). Trimming took off 2 bases at V and 2 bases at J, with 13 bases between the two ends. The CDR3 is made up of 15 amino acids. The germline V gene encodes CDR1 PRHDT and CDR2 FYEKMQ (reference sequence).

This chain joins TRBV7-9 and TRBJ1-2; 8 nucleotides line up with TRBD1. Germline trimming cut 5 bases from V and 4 bases from J; bases unmatched to any gene: 9. This CDR3 is 15 amino acids long. Per the germline V gene, CDR1 is SEHNR and CDR2 is FQNEAQ (reference sequence). The CDR3 protein is CASSTRTGIGYGYTF. The CDR3 nucleotides read TGTGCCAGCAGCACAAGGACAGGGATTGGCTATGGCTACACCTTC.

This clone showed up just a few times. The genes are TRBV11-2 and TRBJ2-1, with D possibly being TRBD1 (6 bases). Germline V gives CDR1 SGHAT, CDR2 FQNNGV. The CDR3 contains 15 residues. V was cut by 1 base and J by 6 bases, with 13 bases left in between. The chain's CDR3 is CASSLGGFRGNEQFF. The CDR3 DNA reads TGTGCCAGCAGCTTAGGGGGTTTCAGGGGCAATGAGCAGTTCTTC.

The genes are TRBV18 and TRBJ2-2; no definite D call. The CDR3 sequence is 15 residues long. Germline V gives CDR1 KGHSH, CDR2 LQKENI. The V gene lost 3 bases and the J gene lost 2 bases, with 10 bases spanning the gap. This CDR3 reads CASSPVTGNTGELFF. The CDR3 nucleotides read TGTGCCAGCTCACCTGTGACGGGTAACACCGGGGAGCTGTTTTTT.